These 8 T cell receptor beta chains originate from one sample sequenced in a study of CD8 T cells in Susac syndrome. Roughly 0.45 to 1 ug RNA was reverse transcribed with random hexamers. TCRdb re-derived calls from the immunoSEQ multiplex PCR reads in MiXCR, one entry per CDR3 protein. The sample records under 90,000 distinct CDR3 sequences, around 93% being singletons. Source material: CD8+ T cells from PBMCs. The receptors originated from a human donor with Susac syndrome.

The chain joins TRBV5-1 to TRBJ2-1, with 11 nucleotides matching TRBD2. V lost 0 bases, J lost 7 bases, and 6 bases stayed unmatched. Germline CDR1 is SGHRS and CDR2 is YFSETQ. This CDR3 has 16 residues. The DNA for the CDR3 is TGCGCCAGCAGCTTGGGGGGACTAGCGGAGGGGAATGAGCAGTTCTTC. It specifies CASSLGGLAEGNEQFF.

A note on this clonotype: A junction end diverges from the germline sequence, so it may reflect a read error. This chain uses TRBV15 with TRBJ1-5, with a possible D match to TRBD1 (6 bases). This CDR3 region has 15 residues. The germline V gene has CDR1 LNHNV and CDR2 YYDKDF (reference sequence). CDR3: CATSNRGGANQPQPF. The CDR3 DNA reads TGTGCCACCAGCAATCGGGGGGGGGCTAATCAGCCCCAGCCTTTT.

This clonotype was detected a few times. The chain carries TRBV30 and TRBJ1-1, with unresolved D. CDR3 length: 13 residues. Trimming removed 4 bases at V and 1 base at J, with 10 bases between. The germline V gene has CDR1 GTSNPN and CDR2 SVGIG (reference sequence). In nucleotides, the CDR3 is TGTGCCTGGACCGAAGGTACGAACACTGAAGCTTTCTTT. The encoded protein is CAWTEGTNTEAFF.

The chain recombines TRBV7-6 with TRBJ2-1, with 9 bases lining up with TRBD2. This CDR3 has 14 residues. V lost 5 bases, J lost 6 bases, and 5 bases stayed unmatched. The V gene's germline CDR1 is SGHVS and CDR2 FNYEAQ. CDR3 sequence: CASSTGLASNEQFF. Here the CDR3 DNA reads TGTGCCAGCAGCACGGGACTAGCTAGCAATGAGCAGTTCTTC.

The chain recombines TRBV12-3 or TRBV12-4 with TRBJ2-6, with 7 positions matching TRBD2. CDR3 length: 18 residues. Trimming took 6 bases from V and 0 from J; bases not matched to a gene: 11. This chain's CDR3 is CASSPTPGGSSGANVLTF. The CDR3 DNA sequence: TGTGCCAGCAGCCCCACTCCGGGAGGCAGCTCTGGGGCCAACGTCCTGACTTTC.

The chain has TRBV12-3 or TRBV12-4 and TRBJ2-1; TRBD1 is a possible D gene (5 bases). The CDR3 loop spans 14 amino acids. V was trimmed by 2 bases and J by 7 bases, leaving 12 bases between them. The CDR3, as DNA: TGTGCCAGCAGTTTACTCTCCAGGGATAATGAGCAGTTCTTC. Translated, it gives CASSLLSRDNEQFF.

The chain combines TRBV20-1 with TRBJ2-2, with unresolved D. The V end was cut by 5 bases, the J end by 0 bases, with 7 bases between. CDR3 length equals 13 residues. Per the germline V gene, CDR1 is DFQATT and CDR2 is SNEGSKA (reference sequence). CDR3 sequence (DNA): TGCAGTGCTCCCTGGACGAACACCGGGGAGCTGTTTTTT. It encodes CSAPWTNTGELFF.

V is TRBV20-1 and J is TRBJ2-5, with 13 positions matching TRBD2. V trimming: 7 bases; J trimming: 5 bases; junction bases outside the gene matches: 13. Germline V lookup: CDR1 DFQATT, CDR2 SNEGSKA (reference sequence). This CDR3 contains 16 residues. For the CDR3, the DNA is TGCAGTGGTCTTAGCCGGGCACTAGCGGGAGGGGAGACCCAGTACTTC. Protein: CSGLSRALAGGETQYF.